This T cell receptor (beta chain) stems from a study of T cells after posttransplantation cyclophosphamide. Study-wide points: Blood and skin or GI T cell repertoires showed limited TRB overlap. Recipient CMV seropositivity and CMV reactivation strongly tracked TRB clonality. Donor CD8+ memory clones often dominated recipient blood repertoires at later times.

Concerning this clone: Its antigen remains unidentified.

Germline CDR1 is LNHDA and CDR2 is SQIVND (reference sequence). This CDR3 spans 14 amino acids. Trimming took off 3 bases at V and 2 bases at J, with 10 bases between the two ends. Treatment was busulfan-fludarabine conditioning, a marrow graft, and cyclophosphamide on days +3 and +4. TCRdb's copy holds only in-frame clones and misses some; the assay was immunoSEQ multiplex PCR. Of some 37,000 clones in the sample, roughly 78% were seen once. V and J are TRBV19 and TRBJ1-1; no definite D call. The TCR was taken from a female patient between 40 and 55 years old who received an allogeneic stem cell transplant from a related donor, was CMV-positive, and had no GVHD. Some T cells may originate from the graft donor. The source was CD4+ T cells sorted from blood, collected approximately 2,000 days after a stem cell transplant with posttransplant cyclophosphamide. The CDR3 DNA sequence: TGTGCCAGTAGTATTCGGGAGATTAACACTGAAGCTTTCTTT. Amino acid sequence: CASSIREINTEAFF.